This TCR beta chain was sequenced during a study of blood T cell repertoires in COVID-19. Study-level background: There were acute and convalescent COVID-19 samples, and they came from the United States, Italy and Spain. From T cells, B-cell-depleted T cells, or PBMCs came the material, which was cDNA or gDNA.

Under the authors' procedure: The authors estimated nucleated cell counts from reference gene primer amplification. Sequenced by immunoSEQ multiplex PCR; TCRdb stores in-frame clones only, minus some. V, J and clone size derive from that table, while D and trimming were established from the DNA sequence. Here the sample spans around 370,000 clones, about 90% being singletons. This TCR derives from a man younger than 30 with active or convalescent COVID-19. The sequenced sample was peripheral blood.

CDR3 sequence: CAISDHRGVQRGAENNEQFF. DNA for the CDR3: TGTGCCATCAGTGACCATCGTGGGGTTCAGCGGGGGGCCGAGAACAATGAGCAGTTCTTC. The chain recombines TRBV10-3 with TRBJ2-1, with 9 positions matching TRBD2. The length of the CDR3 is 20 residues. Germline V gene data show CDR1 as ENHRY and CDR2 as SYGVKD. After removal of 3 bases from V and 5 bases from J, the junction contained 20 bases not matched to a gene.